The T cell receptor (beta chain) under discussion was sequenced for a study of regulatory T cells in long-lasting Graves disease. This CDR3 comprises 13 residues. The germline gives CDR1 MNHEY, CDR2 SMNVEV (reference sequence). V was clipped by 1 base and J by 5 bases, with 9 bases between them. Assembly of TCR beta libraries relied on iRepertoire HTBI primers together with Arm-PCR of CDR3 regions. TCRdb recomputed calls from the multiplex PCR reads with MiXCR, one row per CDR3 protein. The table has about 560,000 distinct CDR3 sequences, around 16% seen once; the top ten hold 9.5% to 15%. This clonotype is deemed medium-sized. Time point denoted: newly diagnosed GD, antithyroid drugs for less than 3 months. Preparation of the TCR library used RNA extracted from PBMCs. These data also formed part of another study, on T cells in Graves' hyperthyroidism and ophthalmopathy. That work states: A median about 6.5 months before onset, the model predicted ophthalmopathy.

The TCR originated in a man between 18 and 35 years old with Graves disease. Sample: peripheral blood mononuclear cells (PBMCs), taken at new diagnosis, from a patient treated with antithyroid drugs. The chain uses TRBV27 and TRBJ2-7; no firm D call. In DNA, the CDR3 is TGTGCCAGCAGTTTATTCCCCGTCCACGAGCAGTACTTC. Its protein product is CASSLFPVHEQYF.